One and the same sample provided the 9 T cell receptor beta chains below, sequenced in a study of blood T cell repertoires in COVID-19. Here immunoSEQ multiplex PCR was the method, and the copy in TCRdb shows in-frame clones only, minus some. The sample contains around 200,000 clones, around 80% of which appear only once. The sample was PBMCs or T cells enriched from blood (not recorded which). The receptors were sampled from a middle-aged woman with acute COVID-19.

V gene TRBV27 combines with J gene TRBJ2-1; no definite D call. CDR1 and CDR2 (germline): MNHEY, SMNVEV (reference sequence). There are 14 residues in the CDR3. The ends were cut back, 5 bases at V and 1 base at J, with 9 bases in the middle. The CDR3 reads CASSPFQSYNEQFF. DNA for the CDR3: TGTGCCAGCAGTCCATTTCAGTCCTACAATGAGCAGTTCTTC.

The J gene is TRBJ2-1, the V gene TRBV6-4, with D possibly being TRBD2 (5 bases). V lost 0 bases to trimming and J lost 2 bases, with 8 bases between them. Germline lookup yields CDR1 MRHNA and CDR2 SNTAGT. The CDR3 loop spans 15 amino acids. In DNA, the CDR3 is TGTGCCAGCAGTGACTCCGGGGAACCCTACAATGAGCAGTTCTTC. Translated, it gives CASSDSGEPYNEQFF.

The gene calls are TRBV25-1 and TRBJ1-1; 7 nucleotides match TRBD1. V gave up 3 bases and J gave up 6 bases; unmatched junction bases: 19. CDR3 size: 18 residues. Germline lookup yields CDR1 MGHDK and CDR2 SYGVNS. The CDR3 sequence is CASSDSPTTGSQIAEAFF. DNA of the CDR3: TGTGCCAGCAGTGATTCCCCAACGACAGGGAGTCAAATCGCTGAAGCTTTCTTT.

The chain carries TRBV7-6 and TRBJ2-7; 11 nucleotides agree with TRBD2. The length of the CDR3 is 15 residues. Trimming removed 7 bases from V and 3 bases from J; junction bases left unmatched: 8. CDR1 is SGHVS, CDR2 FNYEAQ, per germline. CDR3 sequence: CASNPLAGDHYEQYF. As DNA, the CDR3 is TGTGCCAGCAATCCACTAGCGGGAGACCACTACGAGCAGTACTTC.

V is TRBV28 and J is TRBJ2-3; TRBD1 is a possible D gene (6 bases). This CDR3 spans 13 amino acids. Germline assignment: CDR1 MDHEN and CDR2 SYDVKM. V was trimmed by 7 bases and J by 1 base, leaving 9 bases between them. CDR3 in amino acids: CASNRAGTDTQYF. The CDR3 DNA reads as TGTGCCAGCAACAGGGCCGGCACAGATACGCAGTATTTT.

The rearrangement links TRBV19 to TRBJ1-4; possible D gene TRBD1, 6 bases. Germline lookup yields CDR1 LNHDA and CDR2 SQIVND (reference sequence). V lost 3 bases and J 8 bases, leaving 13 bases between the germline ends. CDR3 size: 14 residues. For the CDR3, the DNA is TGTGCCAGTAGTATGGGGGGGCCGAGAGAAAAACTGTTTTTT. Translation: CASSMGGPREKLFF.

The chain is built from TRBV6-2 or TRBV6-3 and TRBJ1-1; no clear D gene. The CDR3 runs 15 residues. Germline CDR1 is MNHEY and CDR2 is SVGEGT. V was cut by 5 bases and J by 0 bases, with 13 bases left in between. The CDR3 bases are TGTGCCAGCAGTGCTCGACAAAGCTTGAACACTGAAGCTTTCTTT. Its protein product is CASSARQSLNTEAFF.

The chain links TRBV18 to TRBJ2-5, with 10 bases aligning to TRBD1. This CDR3 contains 15 residues. CDR1 and CDR2 from the germline V gene are KGHSH and LQKENI. V trimming: 5 bases; J trimming: 5 bases; junction bases outside the gene matches: 8. CDR3 DNA sequence: TGTGCCAGCTCATCAGGGACAGGGGCGTTGGAGACCCAGTACTTC. This gives the protein CASSSGTGALETQYF.

The chain joins TRBV6-5 to TRBJ1-5, with D unresolved. This CDR3 region has 15 residues. V lost 10 bases to trimming and J lost 0 bases, with 16 bases between them. Germline V gene data show CDR1 as MNHEY and CDR2 as SVGAGI. CDR3 nucleotide sequence: TGTGCCACCCTAGCCGGACCTTATAGCAATCAGCCCCAGCATTTT. The encoded protein is CATLAGPYSNQPQHF.